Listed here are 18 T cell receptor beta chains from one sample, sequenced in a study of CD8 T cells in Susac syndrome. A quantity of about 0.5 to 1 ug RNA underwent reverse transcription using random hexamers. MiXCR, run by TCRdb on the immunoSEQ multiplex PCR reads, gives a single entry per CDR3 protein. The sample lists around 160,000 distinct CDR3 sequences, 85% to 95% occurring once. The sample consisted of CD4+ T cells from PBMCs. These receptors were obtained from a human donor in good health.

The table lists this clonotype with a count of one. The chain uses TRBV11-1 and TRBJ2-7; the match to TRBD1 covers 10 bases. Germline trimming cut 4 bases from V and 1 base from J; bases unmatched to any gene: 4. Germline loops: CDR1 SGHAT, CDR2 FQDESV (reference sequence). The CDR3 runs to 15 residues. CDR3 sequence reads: CASSSRGQGSYEQYF. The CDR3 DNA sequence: TGTGCCAGCAGCTCCCGGGGACAGGGGTCCTACGAGCAGTACTTC.

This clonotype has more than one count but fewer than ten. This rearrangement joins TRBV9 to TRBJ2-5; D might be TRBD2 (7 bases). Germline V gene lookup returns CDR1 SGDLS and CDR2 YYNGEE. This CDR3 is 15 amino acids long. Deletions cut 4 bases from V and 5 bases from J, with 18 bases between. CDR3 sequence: CASSKGARGGETQYF. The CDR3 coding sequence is TGTGCCAGCAGCAAAGGAGCTAGGGGGGGGGAGACCCAGTACTTC.

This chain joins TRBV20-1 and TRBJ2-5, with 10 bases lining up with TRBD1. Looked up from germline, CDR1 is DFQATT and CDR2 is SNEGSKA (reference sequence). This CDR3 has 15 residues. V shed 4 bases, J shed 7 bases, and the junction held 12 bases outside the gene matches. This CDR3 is CSAMPGQGTRGTQYF. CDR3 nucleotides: TGCAGTGCTATGCCGGGACAGGGGACCCGCGGGACCCAGTACTTC.

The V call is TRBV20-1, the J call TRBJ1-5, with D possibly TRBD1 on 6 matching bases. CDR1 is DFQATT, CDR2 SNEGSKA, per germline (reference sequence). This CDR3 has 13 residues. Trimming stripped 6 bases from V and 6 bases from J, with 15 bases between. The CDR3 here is CSAKPGGGQPQHF. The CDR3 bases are TGCAGTGCCAAGCCGGGGGGCGGTCAGCCCCAGCATTTT.

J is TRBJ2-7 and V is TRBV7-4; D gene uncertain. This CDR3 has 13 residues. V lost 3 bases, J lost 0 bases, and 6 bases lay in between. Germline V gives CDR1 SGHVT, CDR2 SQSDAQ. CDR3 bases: TGTGCCAGCAGCTTTGGGTACTCCTACGAGCAGTACTTC. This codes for CASSFGYSYEQYF.

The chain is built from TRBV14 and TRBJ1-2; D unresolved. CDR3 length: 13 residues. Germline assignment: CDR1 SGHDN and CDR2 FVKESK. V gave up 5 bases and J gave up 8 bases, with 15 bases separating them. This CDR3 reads CASSKNSEWGYTF. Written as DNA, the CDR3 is TGTGCCAGCAGCAAAAACAGCGAGTGGGGCTACACCTTC.

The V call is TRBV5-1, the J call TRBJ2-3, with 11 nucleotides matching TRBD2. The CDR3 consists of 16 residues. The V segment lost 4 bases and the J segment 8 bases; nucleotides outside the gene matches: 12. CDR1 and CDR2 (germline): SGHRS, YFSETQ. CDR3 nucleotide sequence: TGCGCCAGCAGCCTATCTAGCGGGGGGCATCAAGTTACGCAGTATTTT. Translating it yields CASSLSSGGHQVTQYF.

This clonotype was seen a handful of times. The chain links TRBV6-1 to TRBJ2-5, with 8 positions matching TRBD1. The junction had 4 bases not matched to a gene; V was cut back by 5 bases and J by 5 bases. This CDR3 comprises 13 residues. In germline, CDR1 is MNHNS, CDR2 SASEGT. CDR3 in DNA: TGTGCCAGCAGTTTGACAGGGGAGGAGACCCAGTACTTC. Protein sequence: CASSLTGEETQYF.

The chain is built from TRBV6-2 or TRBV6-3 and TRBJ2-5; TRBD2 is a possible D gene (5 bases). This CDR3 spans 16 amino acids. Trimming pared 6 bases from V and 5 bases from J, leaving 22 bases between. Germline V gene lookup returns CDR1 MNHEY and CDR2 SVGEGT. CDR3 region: CASSYGSESPKETQYF. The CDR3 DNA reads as TGTGCCAGCAGCTATGGTAGCGAATCCCCGAAGGAGACCCAGTACTTC.

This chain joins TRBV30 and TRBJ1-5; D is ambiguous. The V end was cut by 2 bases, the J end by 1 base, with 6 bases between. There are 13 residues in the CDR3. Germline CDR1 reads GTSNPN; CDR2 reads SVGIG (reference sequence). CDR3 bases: TGTGCCTGGAGTTCCAGGAGCAATCAGCCCCAGCATTTT. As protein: CAWSSRSNQPQHF.

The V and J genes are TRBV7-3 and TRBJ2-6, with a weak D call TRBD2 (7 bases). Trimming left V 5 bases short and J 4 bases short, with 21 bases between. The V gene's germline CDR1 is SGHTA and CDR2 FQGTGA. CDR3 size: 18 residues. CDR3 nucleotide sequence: TGTGCCAGCAGCCCCAGCGCCTTGGGGGGGGCGGGGGCCAACGTCCTGACTTTC. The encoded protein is CASSPSALGGAGANVLTF.

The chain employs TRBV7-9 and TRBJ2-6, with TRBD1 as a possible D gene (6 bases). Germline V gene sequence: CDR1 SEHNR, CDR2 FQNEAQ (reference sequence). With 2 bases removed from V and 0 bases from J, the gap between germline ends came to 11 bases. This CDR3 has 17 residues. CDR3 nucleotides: TGTGCCAGCAGCTTATCGACAGGCCCCTCTGGGGCCAACGTCCTGACTTTC. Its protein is CASSLSTGPSGANVLTF. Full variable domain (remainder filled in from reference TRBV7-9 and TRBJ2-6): DTGVSQNPRHKITKRGQNVTFRCDPISEHNRLYWYRQTLGQGPEFLTYFQNEAQLEKSRLLSDRFSAERPKGSFSTLEIQRTEQGDSAMYLCASSLSTGPSGANVLTFGAGSRLTVL.

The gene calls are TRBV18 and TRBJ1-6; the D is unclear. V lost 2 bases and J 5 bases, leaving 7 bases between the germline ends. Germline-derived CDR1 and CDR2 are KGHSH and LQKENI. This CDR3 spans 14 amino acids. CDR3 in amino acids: CASSPGYDNSPLHF. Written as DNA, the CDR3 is TGTGCCAGCTCACCAGGCTACGATAATTCACCCCTCCACTTT.

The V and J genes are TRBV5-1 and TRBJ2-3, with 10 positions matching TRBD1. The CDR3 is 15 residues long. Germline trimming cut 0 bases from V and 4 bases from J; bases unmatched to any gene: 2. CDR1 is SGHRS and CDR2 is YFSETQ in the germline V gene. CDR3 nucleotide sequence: TGCGCCAGCAGCTTGGTTGGACAGGGGGCAGATACGCAGTATTTT. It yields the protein CASSLVGQGADTQYF.

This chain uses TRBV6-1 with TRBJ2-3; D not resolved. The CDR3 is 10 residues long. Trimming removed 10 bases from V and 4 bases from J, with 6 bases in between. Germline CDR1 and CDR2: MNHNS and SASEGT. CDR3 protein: CATFSDTQYF. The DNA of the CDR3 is TGTGCCACCTTTTCAGATACGCAGTATTTT.

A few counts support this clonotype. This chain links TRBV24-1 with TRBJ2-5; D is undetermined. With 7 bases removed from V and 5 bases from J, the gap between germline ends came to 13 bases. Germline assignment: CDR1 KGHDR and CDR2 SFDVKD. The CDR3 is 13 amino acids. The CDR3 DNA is TGTGCCACCAGCGACGGGCCTATGGAGACCCAGTACTTC. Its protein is CATSDGPMETQYF.

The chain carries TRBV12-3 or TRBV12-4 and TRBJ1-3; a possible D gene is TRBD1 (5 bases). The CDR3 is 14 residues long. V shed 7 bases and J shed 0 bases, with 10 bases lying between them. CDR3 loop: CASMFGGSGNTIYF. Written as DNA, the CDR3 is TGTGCCAGCATGTTTGGGGGCTCTGGAAACACCATATATTTT.

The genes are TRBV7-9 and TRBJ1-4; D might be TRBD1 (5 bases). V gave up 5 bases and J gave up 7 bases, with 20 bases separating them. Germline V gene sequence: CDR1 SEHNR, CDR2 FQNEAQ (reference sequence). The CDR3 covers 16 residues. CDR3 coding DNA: TGTGCCAGCAGCAGGACCGGGACTTCCCTACGTGAAAAACTGTTTTTT. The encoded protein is CASSRTGTSLREKLFF.